This T cell receptor (beta chain) was identified in a study of blood T cell repertoires in COVID-19. Study as a whole: Acute and convalescent COVID-19 samples came from the United States, Italy and Spain. Sample material is recorded as cDNA or gDNA derived from T cells, B-cell-depleted T cells, or PBMCs.

In the source study's methods: Reference gene primer amplification yielded estimated nucleated cell counts. Profiling relied on immunoSEQ multiplex PCR, and the TCRdb table lists in-frame clones only, not all of them. The DNA gave D and trimming, while V, J and clone size come from that table. The table includes some 70,000 clones, 80% to 90% detected once. CDR3 length: 14 residues. Germline V gives CDR1 MNHEY, CDR2 SVGAGI. V was pared by 6 bases and J by 6 bases, with 5 bases of the junction left unmatched. Sample: peripheral blood. This clonotype was obtained from a young man with acute or convalescent COVID-19. The V gene is TRBV6-5, the J gene TRBJ2-2, with TRBD1 matching 9 bases. CDR3: CASRPTGGAGELFF. The CDR3 DNA is TGTGCCAGCAGGCCTACAGGGGGCGCCGGGGAGCTGTTTTTT.